A single sample gave rise to the 6 T cell receptor beta chains below, sequenced in a study of cytomegalovirus exposure and HLA in healthy donors. The study ran its PCR with 60 Vbeta and 13 Jbeta primers. Only in-frame clones appear in the TCRdb table, and some are missing; sequencing was by immunoSEQ multiplex PCR. Of some 150,000 clones listed, around 85% are singletons. The material sequenced was PBMCs. The source of these receptors is a man aged 35 to 55 in good health and CMV-seropositive.

This clone was detected a few times. The genes are TRBV6-5 and TRBJ2-3; 7 nucleotides agree with TRBD2. J gave up 1 base and V 2 bases, and 6 bases lay outside the gene matches. The CDR3 extends over 16 amino acids. CDR1 MNHEY and CDR2 SVGAGI come from the germline V gene. This CDR3 reads CASSYTGRMGTDTQYF. Written as DNA, the CDR3 is TGTGCCAGCAGTTACACCGGGAGGATGGGCACAGATACGCAGTATTTT.

V is TRBV7-3 and J is TRBJ2-1; 10 positions match TRBD2. The CDR3 runs 15 residues. V shed 4 bases and J 6 bases; nucleotides not matched to a gene: 6. Germline V gene data show CDR1 as SGHTA and CDR2 as FQGTGA. The CDR3 is CASSSLAGMGNEQFF. CDR3 in DNA: TGTGCCAGCAGCTCACTAGCGGGGATGGGCAATGAGCAGTTCTTC.

A word on this clone: The junction does not match germline at one end; this may be a read error. The rearrangement uses TRBV7-7 and TRBJ2-7; 7 bases are shared with TRBD1. The J call is doubtful: the DNA matches TRBJ2-1 better. The CDR3 covers 15 residues. CDR1 is SSHAT and CDR2 is FNYEAQ in the germline V gene (reference sequence). The CDR3 region has the DNA TGTGCTAGCAGCTCCGGGACAGTGCCCTACAATGAGCAGTTCTTC. Translating it yields CASSSGTVPYNEQFF.

The J gene is TRBJ2-3, the V gene TRBV15; 11 nucleotides align to TRBD2. CDR3 length: 15 amino acids. CDR1 and CDR2 from the germline V gene are LNHNV and YYDKDF (reference sequence). J gave up 6 bases and V 1 base, and 3 bases lay outside the gene matches. DNA for the CDR3: TGTGCCACCAGCAGAGGCCTAGCGGGAGGTGATACGCAGTATTTT. Amino acid sequence: CATSRGLAGGDTQYF.

In nucleotides, the CDR3 is TGTGCCAGCAGTTACGGGGGTGCCCAGCATTTT. Its protein is CASSYGGAQHF. The gene calls are TRBV6-1 and TRBJ1-5, with a possible D match to TRBD1 (5 bases). Germline CDR1 reads MNHNS; CDR2 reads SASEGT. The CDR3 loop spans 11 amino acids. The V gene lost 5 bases and the J gene lost 11 bases, with 10 bases spanning the gap.

The V call is TRBV5-1, the J call TRBJ1-2, with no clear D. The CDR3 spans 13 residues. CDR1 is SGHRS, CDR2 YFSETQ, per germline. V dropped 0 bases and J dropped 8 bases, with 11 bases sitting between them. CDR3 nucleotide sequence: TGCGCCAGCAGCTTGGAGGCCCAGAGGGGCTACACCTTC. Translated, it gives CASSLEAQRGYTF. The full variable domain, its missing parts supplied by reference TRBV5-1 and TRBJ1-2, is KAGVTQTPRYLIKTRGQQVTLSCSPISGHRSVSWYQQTPGQGLQFLFEYFSETQRNKGNFPGRFSGRQFSNSRSEMNVSTLELGDSALYLCASSLEAQRGYTFGSGTRLTVV.